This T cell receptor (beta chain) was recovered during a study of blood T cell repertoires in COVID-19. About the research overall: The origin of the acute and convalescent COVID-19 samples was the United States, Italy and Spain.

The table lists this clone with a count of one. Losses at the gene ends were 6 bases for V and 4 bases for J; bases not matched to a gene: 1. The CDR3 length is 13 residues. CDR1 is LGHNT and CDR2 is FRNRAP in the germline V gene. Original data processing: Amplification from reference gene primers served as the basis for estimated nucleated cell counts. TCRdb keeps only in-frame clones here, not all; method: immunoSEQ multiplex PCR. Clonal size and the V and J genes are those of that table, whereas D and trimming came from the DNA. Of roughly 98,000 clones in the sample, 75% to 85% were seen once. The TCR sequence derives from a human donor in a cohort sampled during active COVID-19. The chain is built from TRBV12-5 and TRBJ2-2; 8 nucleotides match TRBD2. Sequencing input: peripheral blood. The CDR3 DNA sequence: TGTGCTAGTGGGCGGGGGGCCACCGGGGAGCTGTTTTTT. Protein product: CASGRGATGELFF.